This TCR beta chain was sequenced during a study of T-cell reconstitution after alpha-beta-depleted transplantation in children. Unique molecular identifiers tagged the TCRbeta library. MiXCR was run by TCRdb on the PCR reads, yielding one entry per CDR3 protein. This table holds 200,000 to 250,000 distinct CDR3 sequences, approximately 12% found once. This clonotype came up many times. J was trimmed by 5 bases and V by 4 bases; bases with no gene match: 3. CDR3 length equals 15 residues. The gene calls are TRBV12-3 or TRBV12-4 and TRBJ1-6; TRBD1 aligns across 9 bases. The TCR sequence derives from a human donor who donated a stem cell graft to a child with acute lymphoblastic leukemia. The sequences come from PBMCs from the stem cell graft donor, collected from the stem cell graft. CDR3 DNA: TGTGCCAGCAGTTCGGGACAGGGCGATAATTCACCCCTCCACTTT. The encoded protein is CASSSGQGDNSPLHF.